A single sample is the source of the 23 T cell receptor beta chains below, sequenced in a study of shared clonotypes between healthy human individuals. Repertoires were generated with immunoSEQ multiplex PCR, while TCRdb's copy carries only in-frame clones and drops some. This table holds 1 million to 1.2 million clones, about 80% found once. Sequencing was carried out using memory CD4+ T cells from PBMCs. Subset of the sample: CD45RA-negative fraction. These receptors all stem from a man aged 18 to 29 in good health. Some clones in this sample may be carry-over from other donors' samples.

The CDR3 region has the DNA TGTGCCAGCAGCGTAGGGGCTAGCGGGAGTGGCTACGAGCAGTACTTC. It is translated as CASSVGASGSGYEQYF. The chain combines TRBV9 with TRBJ2-7, with 10 bases that match TRBD2. The CDR3 is 16 amino acids. Germline V gene sequence: CDR1 SGDLS, CDR2 YYNGEE. V trimming: 0 bases; J trimming: 3 bases; junction bases outside the gene matches: 6.

The V call is TRBV27, the J call TRBJ2-6; D gene uncertain. V lost 5 bases, J lost 9 bases, and 8 bases lay in between. The germline V gene encodes CDR1 MNHEY and CDR2 SMNVEV (reference sequence). This CDR3 comprises 12 residues. CDR3 nucleotide sequence: TGTGCCAGCAGTCTCCCCAACAACGTCCTGACTTTC. Translation: CASSLPNNVLTF.

The chain employs TRBV5-1 and TRBJ2-1, with D possibly being TRBD2 (5 bases). V lost 0 bases and J 3 bases, leaving 10 bases between the germline ends. Germline V CDR1 and CDR2: SGHRS, YFSETQ. The CDR3 contains 15 residues. The CDR3 region is CASSLEHGGYNEQFF. The CDR3 region has the DNA TGCGCCAGCAGCTTGGAACACGGAGGCTACAATGAGCAGTTCTTC.

This clone was observed at least ten times. This sequence joins TRBV7-9 and TRBJ2-6; the D gene is possibly TRBD1 (6 bases). The CDR3 covers 19 residues. Germline V gene sequence: CDR1 SEHNR, CDR2 FQNEAQ (reference sequence). The ends were cut back, 6 bases at V and 2 bases at J, with 23 bases in the middle. The DNA for the CDR3 is TGTGCCAGCAGTCGCCGGCCCGTCAGGGGCTCTGCTGGGGCCAACGTCCTGACTTTC. Encoded protein: CASSRRPVRGSAGANVLTF.

The J gene is TRBJ1-5, the V gene TRBV4-3; D is unresolved. V lost 4 bases, J lost 7 bases, and 14 bases lay in between. The germline CDR1 and CDR2 sequences are LGHNA and YSLEER. This CDR3 is built from 14 residues. The CDR3 DNA reads TGCGCCAGCAGCCCGATCTTGGGGTCACAGCCCCAGCATTTT. Residues: CASSPILGSQPQHF.

This clone has a handful of counts. The genes are TRBV28 and TRBJ2-3; D remains ambiguous. V was cut by 5 bases and J by 8 bases, with 14 bases left in between. The CDR3 is 13 residues long. Germline values: CDR1 MDHEN, CDR2 SYDVKM. The CDR3 DNA reads TGTGCCAGCAGTGCCCCGACGAAGGCTACGCAGTATTTT. Protein product: CASSAPTKATQYF. Together with reference TRBV28 and TRBJ2-3, the CDR3 gives the full variable domain: DVKVTQSSRYLVKRTGEKVFLECVQDMDHENMFWYRQDPGLGLRLIYFSYDVKMKEKGDIPEGYSVSREKKERFSLILESASTNQTSMYLCASSAPTKATQYFGPGTRLTVL.

In the case of this clone: The identical CDR3 is also encoded by other nucleotide sequences in the sample. This chain uses TRBV6-6 with TRBJ2-7; D call uncertain. Trimming pared 7 bases from V and 6 bases from J, leaving 19 bases between. The V gene's germline CDR1 is MNHNY and CDR2 SVGAGI (reference sequence). The CDR3 extends over 14 amino acids. The CDR3 loop is CASTPLSASLEQYF. DNA of the CDR3: TGTGCCAGCACCCCACTGTCCGCATCCCTCGAGCAGTACTTC.

In its sample, this clone was seen many times. The chain couples TRBV5-1 to TRBJ2-3; possibly TRBD1 or TRBD2 for D (5 bases each). Germline lookup yields CDR1 SGHRS and CDR2 YFSETQ. V lost 4 bases and J 2 bases, leaving 17 bases between the germline ends. The CDR3 runs 16 residues. The CDR3 DNA sequence: TGCGCCAGCAGCCAACCTTCGGGGCCCTACACAGATACGCAGTATTTT. Amino acids: CASSQPSGPYTDTQYF.

This rearrangement joins TRBV6-1 to TRBJ2-5, with 8 bases lining up with TRBD2. CDR1 and CDR2 from the germline V gene are MNHNS and SASEGT. Unmatched junction bases numbered 10, after V lost 5 bases and J lost 11 bases. CDR3 length: 13 residues. CDR3 in DNA: TGTGCCAGCAGTCCGGGACTAGTGGGGCCTCAGTACTTC. This sequence encodes CASSPGLVGPQYF.

This clone was counted between two and nine times. This chain uses TRBV29-1 with TRBJ1-2, with unresolved D. CDR1 and CDR2 (germline): SQVTM, ANQGSEA. V was cut by 4 bases and J by 1 base, with 13 bases left in between. This CDR3 contains 14 residues. The CDR3 region is CSVGPRRLNYGYTF. For the CDR3, the DNA is TGCAGCGTTGGACCGCGTAGGCTTAACTATGGCTACACCTTC.

V is TRBV6-1 and J is TRBJ2-1; the D gene is possibly TRBD1 (5 bases). Germline-derived CDR1 and CDR2 are MNHNS and SASEGT. Trimming shortened V by 5 bases and J by 5 bases, and 10 bases separated the two germline ends. The CDR3 spans 13 residues. The CDR3 sequence: CASSKKTDNEQFF. The DNA for the CDR3 is TGTGCCAGCAGTAAAAAGACAGACAATGAGCAGTTCTTC.

This clone was observed a handful of times. V and J are TRBV30 and TRBJ1-1; D unclear. The V end lost 2 bases, the J end lost 7 bases, and 8 bases lay between the germline ends. CDR1 and CDR2 (germline): GTSNPN, SVGIG (reference sequence). The CDR3 totals 11 residues. The CDR3 loop is CAWSRRVEAFF. The CDR3 region has the DNA TGTGCCTGGAGTAGACGGGTTGAAGCTTTCTTT.

The sample holds a few counts of this clone. The genes are TRBV2 and TRBJ1-2; D is unresolved. Trimming removed 4 bases from V and 7 bases from J, with 13 bases in between. The CDR3 has 13 amino acids. Germline V CDR1 and CDR2: SNHLY, FYNNEI. CDR3 in DNA: TGTGCCAGCAGTGGGTTCGGGATGAGTGGCTACACCTTC. It specifies CASSGFGMSGYTF.

This clone was found a few times. The sample carries other DNA sequences with the same CDR3. The CDR3 DNA reads TGCGCCAGCAGCCGCTGGACTAGCGGCCAAGAGACCCAGTACTTC. Its translation: CASSRWTSGQETQYF. V gene TRBV5-1 combines with J gene TRBJ2-5; 10 nucleotides agree with TRBD2. This CDR3 is 15 amino acids long. Trimming removed 4 bases from V and 1 base from J; junction bases left unmatched: 4. Germline V gives CDR1 SGHRS, CDR2 YFSETQ. The full variable domain, its missing parts supplied by reference TRBV5-1 and TRBJ2-5, is KAGVTQTPRYLIKTRGQQVTLSCSPISGHRSVSWYQQTPGQGLQFLFEYFSETQRNKGNFPGRFSGRQFSNSRSEMNVSTLELGDSALYLCASSRWTSGQETQYFGPGTRLLVL.

This clone was seen just once. The chain links TRBV29-1 to TRBJ2-7; D might be TRBD2 (6 bases). The CDR3 spans 14 residues. Trimming stripped 6 bases from V and 0 bases from J, with 15 bases between. Germline loops: CDR1 SQVTM, CDR2 ANQGSEA. This CDR3 reads CSVRDPGLSYEQYF. In nucleotides, the CDR3 is TGCAGCGTGAGGGATCCGGGACTCTCCTACGAGCAGTACTTC.

This clone was seen a few times. The chain carries TRBV2 and TRBJ1-5; a possible D gene is TRBD1 (6 bases). Between the trimmed V and J ends, which lost 9 bases and 5 bases, there was a span of 20 bases. CDR1 SNHLY and CDR2 FYNNEI come from the germline V gene. The CDR3 sequence is 15 residues long. The CDR3 region is CASSEGGSSYQPQHF. DNA for the CDR3: TGTGCCAGTTCTGAAGGGGGTTCGTCCTATCAGCCCCAGCATTTT.

The gene calls are TRBV4-1 and TRBJ1-5, with TRBD1 matching 10 bases. This CDR3 has 19 amino acids. V shed 0 bases and J 0 bases; nucleotides not matched to a gene: 8. Germline CDR1 is MGHRA and CDR2 is YSYEKL. CDR3 nucleotide sequence: TGCGCCAGCAGCCAAGATCCCGGGACAGGGGCAAATAGCAATCAGCCCCAGCATTTT. It specifies CASSQDPGTGANSNQPQHF.

The chain uses TRBV6-1 and TRBJ1-3, with no clear D. Germline lookup yields CDR1 MNHNS and CDR2 SASEGT. V lost 2 bases and J lost 4, with 6 bases in between. This CDR3 is 13 amino acids long. The CDR3 DNA follows: TGTGCCAGCAGTGAAAACCGGGGAAACACCATATATTTT. It yields the protein CASSENRGNTIYF.

The gene calls are TRBV19 and TRBJ1-5; D may be TRBD1 (5 bases). The CDR3 is made up of 15 amino acids. Germline V gene lookup returns CDR1 LNHDA and CDR2 SQIVND (reference sequence). Trimming took off 2 bases at V and 3 bases at J, with 11 bases between the two ends. The CDR3 spells CASSIQQVNNQPQHF. The CDR3 region has the DNA TGTGCCAGTAGTATACAACAGGTTAACAATCAGCCCCAGCATTTT.

The rearrangement joins TRBV28 to TRBJ1-5, with D uncertain. The germline V gene has CDR1 MDHEN and CDR2 SYDVKM. CDR3 length: 13 residues. The V end lost 3 bases, the J end lost 9 bases, and 12 bases lay between the germline ends. The CDR3 bases are TGTGCCAGCAGTTTTCGGGCGTTTGGGCCCCAGCATTTT. This codes for CASSFRAFGPQHF. The entire variable domain, with the rest obtained from reference TRBV28 and TRBJ1-5, is as follows: DVKVTQSSRYLVKRTGEKVFLECVQDMDHENMFWYRQDPGLGLRLIYFSYDVKMKEKGDIPEGYSVSREKKERFSLILESASTNQTSMYLCASSFRAFGPQHFGDGTRLSIL.

The V and J genes are TRBV28 and TRBJ2-7; D is perhaps TRBD2 (6 bases). This CDR3 spans 15 amino acids. Trimming cost V 2 bases and J 0 bases, with 11 bases left between them. Germline-derived CDR1 and CDR2 are MDHEN and SYDVKM. The DNA for the CDR3 is TGTGCCAGCAGTTTAACTAGCTCTAGCTCCTACGAGCAGTACTTC. Amino acid sequence: CASSLTSSSSYEQYF.

The rearrangement joins TRBV30 to TRBJ1-2; D not resolved. From germline, CDR1 is GTSNPN and CDR2 SVGIG (reference sequence). There are 11 residues in the CDR3. CDR3 loop: CATLPDHGYTF. In nucleotides, the CDR3 is TGTGCTACTCTTCCAGATCATGGCTACACCTTC.

The rearrangement links TRBV6-6 to TRBJ2-1; a possible D gene is TRBD2 (5 bases). The CDR3 is made up of 15 amino acids. V was pared by 2 bases and J by 9 bases, with 17 bases between. Germline V CDR1 and CDR2: MNHNY, SVGAGI (reference sequence). The CDR3 region is CASSYSPDFPREQFF. CDR3 DNA: TGTGCCAGCAGTTACAGTCCGGACTTTCCCCGTGAGCAGTTCTTC.